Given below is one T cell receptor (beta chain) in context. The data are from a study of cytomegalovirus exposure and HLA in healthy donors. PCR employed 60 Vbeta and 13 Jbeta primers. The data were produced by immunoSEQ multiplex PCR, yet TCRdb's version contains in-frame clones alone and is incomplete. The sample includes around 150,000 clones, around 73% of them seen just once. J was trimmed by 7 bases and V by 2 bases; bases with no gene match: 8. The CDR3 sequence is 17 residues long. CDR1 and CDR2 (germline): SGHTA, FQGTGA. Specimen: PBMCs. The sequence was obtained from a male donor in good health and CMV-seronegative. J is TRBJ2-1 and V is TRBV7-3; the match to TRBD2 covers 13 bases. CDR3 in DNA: TGTGCCAGCAGCTTAGGGACTAGCGGGGCCCTTGGGAATGAGCAGTTCTTC. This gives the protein CASSLGTSGALGNEQFF.